This T cell receptor (beta chain) stems from a study of shared clonotypes between healthy human individuals. Study-wide results and caveats: Depth was large, yet rarefaction showed that sorted-subset sequencing was incomplete.

Nashville, Tennessee was home to all donors, who were Caucasian adults. Running of the assay took place at deep level. The authors split each subset's genomic DNA evenly across several immunoSEQ plates. TCRdb's copy holds only in-frame clones and misses some; the assay was immunoSEQ multiplex PCR. The data hold roughly 2.5 million clones, with around nine tenths observed a single time. The CDR3 has 18 residues. With V trimmed by 5 bases and J by 2 bases, 12 bases remained unmatched. Germline lookup yields CDR1 SGHTA and CDR2 FQGNSA. Remarks on this clone: The antigen is not known.

The source material was naive CD4+ T cells sorted from blood. Subset of the sample: CD45RA+ positively selected. The rearrangement joins TRBV7-2 to TRBJ2-6; TRBD1 aligns across 7 bases. The TCR comes from a man aged 18 to 29 in good health. CDR3 sequence reads: CASSLWPGGGAGANVLTF. CDR3 sequence (DNA): TGTGCCAGCAGCCTCTGGCCAGGGGGTGGGGCTGGGGCCAACGTCCTGACTTTC.